The 17 T cell receptor beta chains presented below share a single source sample, sequenced in a study of shared clonotypes between healthy human individuals. Clones were read by immunoSEQ multiplex PCR, and TCRdb kept only the in-frame ones, dropping some. The sample consists of approximately 1.4 million clones, around 98% of them appearing once. Material: naive CD4+ T cells sorted from blood. Subset reported: CD45RA+ positively selected. The source is a young man in good health.

This clone occurred once. The chain combines TRBV5-1 with TRBJ2-1; 14 positions match TRBD2. This CDR3 is 17 amino acids long. Trimming removed 4 bases from V and 8 bases from J; junction bases left unmatched: 11. Germline V gene sequence: CDR1 SGHRS, CDR2 YFSETQ. The CDR3 sequence: CASSLGTSGSLVDEQFF. CDR3 in DNA: TGCGCCAGCAGCCTAGGGACTAGCGGGAGTCTAGTAGATGAGCAGTTCTTC. Combining the CDR3 with reference TRBV5-1 and TRBJ2-1 gives the whole variable domain KAGVTQTPRYLIKTRGQQVTLSCSPISGHRSVSWYQQTPGQGLQFLFEYFSETQRNKGNFPGRFSGRQFSNSRSEMNVSTLELGDSALYLCASSLGTSGSLVDEQFFGPGTRLTVL.

This clone was picked up one time. J is TRBJ2-1 and V is TRBV5-4, with TRBD1 identical over 7 bases. V trimming: 4 bases; J trimming: 0 bases; junction bases outside the gene matches: 7. There are 16 residues in the CDR3. CDR1 and CDR2 (germline): SGHNT, YYREEE (reference sequence). The CDR3 bases are TGTGCCAGCAGCGGGGGACAGCACAGCTCCTACAATGAGCAGTTCTTC. Its translation: CASSGGQHSSYNEQFF.

The V call is TRBV7-9, the J call TRBJ1-2; TRBD1 might be the D (5 bases). Trimming stripped 2 bases from V and 8 bases from J, with 18 bases between. The CDR3 runs to 15 residues. Germline values: CDR1 SEHNR, CDR2 FQNEAQ (reference sequence). CDR3 residues: CASSLSLRQGYGYTF. In DNA form, the CDR3 reads TGTGCCAGCAGCTTAAGTCTTCGCCAGGGATACGGCTACACCTTC.

The J gene is TRBJ2-5, the V gene TRBV11-2; D is unresolved. V was shortened by 2 bases and J by 0 bases, with 7 bases between the two germline ends. Germline V gene data show CDR1 as SGHAT and CDR2 as FQNNGV. This CDR3 comprises 14 residues. The CDR3, as DNA: TGTGCCAGCAGCTTAAGGTTGTACCAAGAGACCCAGTACTTC. Translation: CASSLRLYQETQYF. Full variable domain (remainder filled in from reference TRBV11-2 and TRBJ2-5): EAGVAQSPRYKIIEKRQSVAFWCNPISGHATLYWYQQILGQGPKLLIQFQNNGVVDDSQLPKDRFSAERLKGVDSTLKIQPAKLEDSAVYLCASSLRLYQETQYFGPGTRLLVL.

V usage is TRBV27 and J usage is TRBJ2-7; 7 bases are shared with TRBD1. The CDR3 has 14 amino acids. J gave up 2 bases and V 4 bases, and 5 bases lay outside the gene matches. Germline V CDR1 and CDR2: MNHEY, SMNVEV (reference sequence). Here the CDR3 DNA reads TGTGCCAGCAGTTCCCCCGGGACAGCCTACGAGCAGTACTTC. This codes for CASSSPGTAYEQYF.

The V gene is TRBV18, the J gene TRBJ2-1, with 13 bases lining up with TRBD2. There are 16 residues in the CDR3. Losses at the gene ends were 4 bases for V and 9 bases for J; bases not matched to a gene: 9. CDR1 KGHSH and CDR2 LQKENI come from the germline V gene. CDR3 nucleotides: TGTGCCAGCTCACTTGGGACTAGCGGGACGGTGGGTGAGCAGTTCTTC. This translates into CASSLGTSGTVGEQFF.

V is TRBV5-4 and J is TRBJ2-3, with 7 bases that match TRBD2. Per germline, CDR1 SGHNT and CDR2 YYREEE (reference sequence). V trimming: 0 bases; J trimming: 4 bases; junction bases outside the gene matches: 11. The CDR3 runs to 17 residues. CDR3 coding DNA: TGTGCCAGCAGCTTGGAGCGGGGTATGGTTATCGCAGATACGCAGTATTTT. It encodes CASSLERGMVIADTQYF. The variable domain in full, with the rest retrieved from reference TRBV5-4 and TRBJ2-3, is ETGVTQSPTHLIKTRGQQVTLRCSSQSGHNTVSWYQQALGQGPQFIFQYYREEENGRGNFPPRFSGLQFPNYSSELNVNALELDDSALYLCASSLERGMVIADTQYFGPGTRLTVL.

The rearrangement links TRBV18 to TRBJ2-7, with 9 bases identical to TRBD1. Trimming removed 1 base from V and 0 bases from J; junction bases left unmatched: 13. Per the germline V gene, CDR1 is KGHSH and CDR2 is LQKENI. The CDR3 covers 19 residues. The CDR3, as DNA: TGTGCCAGCTCACCACTTGGGACAGGGTCCACCGGGAGCTCCTACGAGCAGTACTTC. It specifies CASSPLGTGSTGSSYEQYF.

The rearrangement joins TRBV6-1 to TRBJ2-3, with 8 nucleotides matching TRBD2. CDR3 length equals 17 residues. The V and J ends lost 0 bases and 0 bases, in that order; junction bases with no gene match: 5. Germline loops: CDR1 MNHNS, CDR2 SASEGT. CDR3 loop: CASSEARSGGSTDTQYF. CDR3 in DNA: TGTGCCAGCAGTGAAGCCCGATCGGGAGGGAGCACAGATACGCAGTATTTT.

This clone occurred once. The gene calls are TRBV6-1 and TRBJ1-1; the D is unclear. The CDR3 is made up of 13 amino acids. Trimming shortened V by 2 bases and J by 10 bases, and 14 bases separated the two germline ends. Germline loops: CDR1 MNHNS, CDR2 SASEGT. This CDR3 is CASSELGLRGAFF. DNA for the CDR3: TGTGCCAGCAGTGAATTGGGGTTGCGGGGAGCTTTCTTT.

The genes are TRBV5-4 and TRBJ2-3; D may be TRBD1 (6 bases). V was trimmed by 4 bases and J by 0 bases, leaving 12 bases between them. In germline, CDR1 is SGHNT, CDR2 YYREEE (reference sequence). The CDR3 runs 15 residues. Written as DNA, the CDR3 is TGTGCCAGCAGCAGTGGACAGACTAGCACAGATACGCAGTATTTT. Translating gives CASSSGQTSTDTQYF.

The rearrangement joins TRBV14 to TRBJ1-4, with D uncertain. CDR3 length: 16 amino acids. Germline CDR1 reads SGHDN; CDR2 reads FVKESK. Between the trimmed V and J ends, which lost 4 bases and 4 bases, there was a span of 16 bases. The CDR3 DNA sequence: TGTGCCAGCAGCCCCGCTCGAGGACGGAGTAATGAAAAACTGTTTTTT. Translating gives CASSPARGRSNEKLFF.

The rearrangement joins TRBV18 to TRBJ2-7; no firm D call. Germline V lookup: CDR1 KGHSH, CDR2 LQKENI. V gave up 2 bases and J gave up 5 bases, with 10 bases separating them. This CDR3 spans 13 amino acids. The DNA of the CDR3 is TGTGCCAGCTCACCAAGGTGGCTAGACGAGCAGTACTTC. Amino acid sequence: CASSPRWLDEQYF.

The chain carries TRBV5-4 and TRBJ2-1, with TRBD2 identical over 7 bases. In germline, CDR1 is SGHNT, CDR2 YYREEE (reference sequence). Trimming cost V 4 bases and J 7 bases; bases outside gene matches: 2. CDR3 length: 12 residues. CDR3 DNA sequence: TGTGCCAGCAGCCCCGGGAGGAATGAGCAGTTCTTC. It codes for CASSPGRNEQFF.

V gene TRBV29-1 combines with J gene TRBJ2-1; 12 positions agree with TRBD2. The CDR3 length is 19 residues. J lost 9 bases, V lost 3 bases, and 21 bases had no gene match. The germline gives CDR1 SQVTM, CDR2 ANQGSEA. The CDR3 spells CSVDKDRILAGGPLGEQFF. The CDR3 DNA reads as TGCAGCGTTGATAAAGACCGGATTCTAGCGGGAGGGCCTCTGGGTGAGCAGTTCTTC.

This rearrangement joins TRBV2 to TRBJ2-7, with TRBD2 matching over 14 bases. The CDR3 is 17 amino acids. Per the germline V gene, CDR1 is SNHLY and CDR2 is FYNNEI. V was clipped by 0 bases and J by 4 bases; unmatched bases: 5. CDR3: CASSEAWGLAGVYEQYF. In DNA, the CDR3 is TGTGCCAGCAGTGAAGCCTGGGGACTAGCGGGAGTGTACGAGCAGTACTTC.

The rearrangement uses TRBV2 and TRBJ1-5, with TRBD1 as a possible D gene (6 bases). The CDR3 spans 13 residues. In germline, CDR1 is SNHLY, CDR2 FYNNEI. Trimming left V 11 bases short and J 4 bases short, with 15 bases between. The CDR3 loop is CAWGQQQNQPQHF. The CDR3 bases are TGTGCCTGGGGGCAACAGCAGAATCAGCCCCAGCATTTT.